Below, 23 T cell receptor beta chains from the same sample are listed, as sequenced in a study of T cells expressing NK-cell markers. TCRdb reprocessed the 5' RACE reads, keeping one entry per CDR3 protein, no DNA. The sample includes roughly 390,000 distinct CDR3 sequences. The specimen sequenced was blood T cells: a sorted CD56 or NKG2C T cell subset, CD4+ or CD8+ T cells, or bulk PBMC T cells (not recorded which). The receptors here all came from a woman in her 50s in good health.

This chain uses TRBV20-1 with TRBJ2-7. Looked up from germline, CDR1 is DFQATT and CDR2 is SNEGSKA (reference sequence). CDR3 size: 14 residues. The chain's CDR3 is CSARDHQGPYEQYF.

The V gene is TRBV19, the J gene TRBJ1-4; TCRdb's D gene call, TRBD1, goes unchecked for lack of DNA. There are 15 residues in the CDR3. The germline CDR1 and CDR2 sequences are LNHDA and SQIVND (reference sequence). The CDR3 here is CASSPMGALPEKLFF.

This sequence joins TRBV12-3 or TRBV12-4 and TRBJ1-1; no DNA is available, so the TRBD1 call from TCRdb remains unchecked. The CDR3 consists of 14 residues. Here the CDR3 reads CASSFLGRDTEAFF.

J is TRBJ2-3 and V is TRBV20-1; TCRdb reports TRBD2, a call that lacks DNA to check it against. The CDR3 has 12 amino acids. The germline CDR1 and CDR2 sequences are DFQATT and SNEGSKA (reference sequence). Here the CDR3 reads CSATSWPDTQYF.

This chain links TRBV5-1 with TRBJ2-1; with no DNA, the TCRdb D assignment of TRBD2 cannot be verified. The CDR3 is 14 residues long. Germline V gives CDR1 SGHRS, CDR2 YFSETQ. CDR3 protein: CASTPSGTYNEQFF.

This rearrangement joins TRBV27 to TRBJ2-1; TCRdb's assignment of TRBD2 cannot be checked, as there is no DNA. This CDR3 region has 16 residues. Looked up from germline, CDR1 is MNHEY and CDR2 is SMNVEV (reference sequence). The CDR3 loop is CASSLGGRLVSLEQFF.

The CDR3 protein is CASSTEGGLEQYF. This chain links TRBV7-9 with TRBJ2-7; no DNA is available, so the TRBD1 call from TCRdb remains unchecked. The CDR3 spans 13 residues. The germline gives CDR1 SEHNR, CDR2 FQNEAQ (reference sequence).

The chain is built from TRBV24-1 and TRBJ2-1; lacking DNA, the TRBD2 call made by TCRdb goes unchecked. The CDR3 runs to 17 residues. Looked up from germline, CDR1 is KGHDR and CDR2 is SFDVKD. The chain's CDR3 is CATSDPRTSGRVNEQFF.

This chain joins TRBV7-2 and TRBJ2-2; TCRdb indicates TRBD2, and absent DNA this call remains unverified. The CDR3 is 18 amino acids. Germline V gene lookup returns CDR1 SGHTA and CDR2 FQGNSA. The CDR3 is CASSLYGLAGGETGELFF.

The rearrangement uses TRBV11-2 and TRBJ1-2. This CDR3 spans 12 amino acids. Germline V gives CDR1 SGHAT, CDR2 FQNNGV. CDR3: CASTMESVSYTF.

The rearrangement links TRBV4-1 to TRBJ2-2; TCRdb proposes TRBD1, but this gene call is untestable without DNA. This CDR3 is built from 15 residues. The germline CDR1 and CDR2 sequences are MGHRA and YSYEKL. The chain's CDR3 is CASSGRGPNTGELFF.

The gene calls are TRBV7-9 and TRBJ2-1; TCRdb's D gene call, TRBD2, goes unchecked for lack of DNA. The CDR3 sequence is 15 residues long. The germline CDR1 and CDR2 sequences are SEHNR and FQNEAQ (reference sequence). CDR3 amino acids: CASSLTSGEYNEQFF.

The chain joins TRBV20-1 to TRBJ1-5; the TCRdb call, TRBD1, lacks DNA for checking. Germline assignment: CDR1 DFQATT and CDR2 SNEGSKA (reference sequence). The CDR3 sequence is 14 residues long. Here the CDR3 reads CSARGGQGGQPQHF.

The chain has TRBV12-3 or TRBV12-4 and TRBJ2-1; TCRdb's assignment of TRBD1 cannot be checked, as there is no DNA. The CDR3 has 14 residues. CDR3 protein: CASSQTLSTGIGFF.

The rearrangement joins TRBV27 to TRBJ1-2; TCRdb calls TRBD1, which cannot be checked without DNA. CDR1 is MNHEY and CDR2 is SMNVEV in the germline V gene (reference sequence). The CDR3 runs to 16 residues. The CDR3 here is CASSERQAKYNYGYTF.

This sequence joins TRBV5-1 and TRBJ2-7. Looked up from germline, CDR1 is SGHRS and CDR2 is YFSETQ. The CDR3 consists of 14 residues. The CDR3 reads CASSPRPNFYEQYF.

The V and J genes are TRBV5-1 and TRBJ2-1; there is no DNA to check the TCRdb D call of TRBD2. The CDR3 extends over 16 amino acids. In germline, CDR1 is SGHRS, CDR2 YFSETQ. The CDR3 here is CASSLGRREGPNEQFF.

The rearrangement joins TRBV20-1 to TRBJ2-3; the TCRdb call, TRBD1, lacks DNA for checking. CDR3 length: 15 amino acids. Germline CDR1 and CDR2: DFQATT and SNEGSKA (reference sequence). CDR3 protein: CSAPVGGWSADTQYF.

The chain has TRBV3-1 and TRBJ1-1. The CDR3 runs to 16 residues. CDR1 is LGHDT and CDR2 is YNNKEL in the germline V gene (reference sequence). The CDR3 loop reads CASNPGPRDGSWVAFF.

This chain joins TRBV12-3 or TRBV12-4 and TRBJ1-2; TCRdb picks TRBD1, but there is no DNA to check that call. CDR3 size: 13 residues. The CDR3 spells CASRIQGEYGYTF.

This chain connects TRBV20-1 to TRBJ2-1; the D gene TCRdb calls, TRBD2, cannot be checked with no DNA. The CDR3 covers 17 residues. CDR1 is DFQATT, CDR2 SNEGSKA, per germline (reference sequence). The CDR3 region is CSATNPGTSGTHNEQFF.

This chain connects TRBV21-1 to TRBJ2-1. TRBV21-1 represents a pseudogene. CDR3 length: 15 residues. The CDR3: CASFLLYSSYNEQFF.

The V and J genes are TRBV18 and TRBJ2-5; the D call from TCRdb, TRBD2, cannot be confirmed without DNA. Germline CDR1 reads KGHSH; CDR2 reads LQKENI. The CDR3 extends over 16 amino acids. This CDR3 reads CASSPGIAGAQETQYF.